One and the same sample provided the 27 T cell receptor beta chains below, sequenced in a study of blood T cell repertoires in COVID-19. Generated by immunoSEQ multiplex PCR, the TCRdb table keeps only in-frame clones and is missing some. The sample carries roughly 250,000 clones, over 80% recorded once. Material for sequencing was PBMCs or T cells enriched from blood (not recorded which). Receptors were obtained from a woman in her late teens or twenties who had recovered from COVID-19.

The chain joins TRBV9 to TRBJ1-2, with 12 positions matching TRBD1. The length of the CDR3 is 14 residues. In germline, CDR1 is SGDLS, CDR2 YYNGEE. J gave up 8 bases and V 4 bases, and 6 bases lay outside the gene matches. CDR3 coding DNA: TGTGCCAGCAGCATCGGGACAGGGGGCGAAGGCTACACCTTC. It encodes CASSIGTGGEGYTF.

The J gene is TRBJ1-6, the V gene TRBV27; 9 nucleotides agree with TRBD1. V shed 5 bases and J 9 bases; nucleotides not matched to a gene: 5. The CDR3 runs 14 residues. Germline V lookup: CDR1 MNHEY, CDR2 SMNVEV (reference sequence). This CDR3 reads CASSAGQGISPLHF. CDR3 DNA: TGTGCCAGCAGTGCCGGACAGGGGATTTCACCCCTCCACTTT.

This clone was detected only once. The V and J genes are TRBV6-8 and TRBJ2-2; TRBD2 matches at 13 bases. J was trimmed by 16 bases and V by 4 bases; bases with no gene match: 3. This CDR3 has 12 amino acids. Germline V gene lookup returns CDR1 MNHGY and CDR2 SAAAGT. The CDR3: CASSLGLAGKFF. CDR3 DNA sequence: TGTGCCAGCAGTTTGGGACTAGCGGGGAAGTTTTTT.

This chain joins TRBV7-9 and TRBJ1-6, with 7 bases matching TRBD1. Germline loops: CDR1 SEHNR, CDR2 FQNEAQ (reference sequence). The CDR3 consists of 15 residues. The V segment lost 1 base and the J segment 8 bases; nucleotides outside the gene matches: 5. The CDR3 nucleotides are TGTGCCAGCAGCTTAGACAGGGGCCCCTATTCACCCCTCCACTTT. Translated: CASSLDRGPYSPLHF.

The rearrangement links TRBV6-5 to TRBJ1-2; the match to TRBD1 covers 10 bases. This CDR3 region has 15 residues. Germline V gene sequence: CDR1 MNHEY, CDR2 SVGAGI. J was trimmed by 2 bases and V by 4 bases; bases with no gene match: 4. For the CDR3, the DNA is TGTGCCAGCAGTTCACGGACAGGGGGAAACTATGGCTACACCTTC. Translation gives CASSSRTGGNYGYTF.

V and J are TRBV6-6 and TRBJ2-5; 9 positions match TRBD2. V dropped 6 bases and J dropped 1; count of bases not matched to a gene: 3. Germline values: CDR1 MNHNY, CDR2 SVGAGI (reference sequence). The CDR3 runs 14 residues. Written as DNA, the CDR3 is TGTGCCAGCAGAGCGGGAGGTACCCAAGAGACCCAGTACTTC. Translated: CASRAGGTQETQYF.

This chain joins TRBV13 and TRBJ2-5; D remains unclear. Germline CDR1 PRHDT, CDR2 FYEKMQ (reference sequence). The CDR3 is made up of 11 amino acids. V was cut by 5 bases and J by 1 base, with 2 bases left in between. CDR3 loop: CASSLQETQYF. The CDR3 region has the DNA TGTGCCAGCAGCCTCCAAGAGACCCAGTACTTC.

The chain is built from TRBV3-1 (or the pseudogene TRBV3-2) and TRBJ1-1, with 8 bases lining up with TRBD1. The V gene's germline CDR1 is LGHDT and CDR2 YNNKEL (reference sequence). This CDR3 contains 15 residues. After removal of 4 bases from V and 0 bases from J, the junction contained 4 bases not matched to a gene. Here the CDR3 reads CASSLGTGMNTEAFF. The CDR3 DNA sequence: TGTGCCAGCAGCCTTGGGACAGGCATGAACACTGAAGCTTTCTTT.

The rearrangement joins TRBV19 to TRBJ1-2, with 12 bases that match TRBD1. The CDR3 is 15 residues long. After removal of 5 bases from V and 4 bases from J, the junction contained 5 bases not matched to a gene. Germline V CDR1 and CDR2: LNHDA, SQIVND (reference sequence). In DNA form, the CDR3 reads TGTGCCAGTAGTCCGCGGGACAGGGGGCCCTATGGCTACACCTTC. Translated: CASSPRDRGPYGYTF.

The chain employs TRBV27 and TRBJ1-2, with 7 nucleotides matching TRBD1. Germline CDR1 is MNHEY and CDR2 is SMNVEV (reference sequence). The trim removed 6 bases at V and 6 bases at J, leaving 4 bases unmatched. This CDR3 spans 12 amino acids. The CDR3 spells CASSLTGNGYTF. The CDR3 nucleotides read TGTGCCAGCAGCTTGACAGGGAATGGCTACACCTTC.

The gene calls are TRBV7-2 and TRBJ2-7, with D maybe TRBD1 (6 bases). This CDR3 contains 18 residues. V lost 5 bases and J lost 2, with 25 bases in between. Germline CDR1 is SGHTA and CDR2 is FQGNSA. CDR3 nucleotides: TGTGCCAGCAGCGCGATCGGGACACTTGCTTTTTATACCTACGAGCAGTACTTC. Translating it yields CASSAIGTLAFYTYEQYF.

The chain combines TRBV5-4 with TRBJ2-3, with a tentative D call TRBD1 (6 bases). The germline V and J ends were trimmed by 0 bases and 5 bases, with 13 bases remaining between them. The CDR3 loop spans 15 amino acids. CDR1 is SGHNT, CDR2 YYREEE, per germline (reference sequence). CDR3 sequence (DNA): TGTGCCAGCAGCTTGGACCTTCAAGGGGGAGATACGCAGTATTTT. Amino acid sequence: CASSLDLQGGDTQYF.

CDR3 nucleotides: TGTGCCAGCAGTTACGGACAGGGTCTCGATTCACCCCTCCACTTT. Its translation: CASSYGQGLDSPLHF. V and J are TRBV6-5 and TRBJ1-6; 8 bases fit TRBD1. The V gene's germline CDR1 is MNHEY and CDR2 SVGAGI. The CDR3 has 15 residues. Trimming cost V 2 bases and J 8 bases; bases outside gene matches: 5.

This sequence joins TRBV15 and TRBJ2-7, with 8 bases that match TRBD1. V lost 4 bases, J lost 6 bases, and 8 bases stayed unmatched. Germline CDR1 LNHNV, CDR2 YYDKDF (reference sequence). The CDR3 runs 14 residues. CDR3: CATSKKKTGGEQYF. In DNA, the CDR3 is TGTGCCACCAGCAAGAAGAAAACAGGGGGCGAGCAGTACTTC.

The chain links TRBV3-1 (or the pseudogene TRBV3-2) to TRBJ2-5; a weak D match, TRBD2 (6 bases). There are 15 residues in the CDR3. CDR1 is LGHDT, CDR2 YNNKEL, per germline (reference sequence). Trimming left V 0 bases short and J 2 bases short, with 10 bases between. The DNA of the CDR3 is TGTGCCAGCAGCCAAGAACTCGCGGGGCAAGAGACCCAGTACTTC. Protein product: CASSQELAGQETQYF.

The V call is TRBV28, the J call TRBJ2-1; 7 bases are a match to TRBD1. The germline V gene encodes CDR1 MDHEN and CDR2 SYDVKM. V lost 3 bases to trimming and J lost 0 bases; unmatched junction nucleotides: 2. CDR3 length equals 15 residues. CDR3 residues: CASSLDRSSYNEQFF. In nucleotides, the CDR3 is TGTGCCAGCAGTTTGGACAGGAGCTCCTACAATGAGCAGTTCTTC.

This rearrangement joins TRBV7-2 to TRBJ1-6; D is undetermined. The germline V gene encodes CDR1 SGHTA and CDR2 FQGNSA. CDR3 size: 14 residues. V lost 5 bases, J lost 0 bases, and 5 bases lay in between. The CDR3 protein is CASSVSSYNSPLHF. In nucleotides, the CDR3 is TGTGCCAGCAGCGTCAGCTCCTATAATTCACCCCTCCACTTT.

J is TRBJ1-2 and V is TRBV6-6, with D possibly matching TRBD1 (6 bases). This CDR3 spans 13 amino acids. CDR1 and CDR2 (germline): MNHNY, SVGAGI (reference sequence). Deletions cut 6 bases from V and 8 bases from J, with 16 bases between. CDR3 amino acids: CASSQRGGAGYTF. CDR3 DNA sequence: TGTGCCAGCAGCCAACGGGGGGGCGCGGGCTACACCTTC.

The chain carries TRBV5-4 and TRBJ2-5; D unresolved. V was shortened by 0 bases and J by 2 bases, with 14 bases between the two germline ends. Looked up from germline, CDR1 is SGHNT and CDR2 is YYREEE (reference sequence). This CDR3 comprises 16 residues. The CDR3 DNA reads as TGTGCCAGCAGCTTGGAGCCACGCCTACCACAAGAGACCCAGTACTTC. This encodes CASSLEPRLPQETQYF. Full variable domain (remainder filled in from reference TRBV5-4 and TRBJ2-5): ETGVTQSPTHLIKTRGQQVTLRCSSQSGHNTVSWYQQALGQGPQFIFQYYREEENGRGNFPPRFSGLQFPNYSSELNVNALELDDSALYLCASSLEPRLPQETQYFGPGTRLLVL.

This clone appeared many times. V gene TRBV7-9 combines with J gene TRBJ2-3, with 7 bases that match TRBD2. V lost 5 bases and J lost 4; bases outside the gene matches: 12. Germline CDR1 and CDR2: SEHNR and FQNEAQ (reference sequence). The CDR3 is made up of 16 amino acids. CDR3 protein: CASSPLKSGTPDTQYF. For the CDR3, the DNA is TGTGCCAGCAGCCCTCTAAAGAGCGGGACCCCAGATACGCAGTATTTT.

The chain has TRBV9 and TRBJ1-1; no clear D gene. CDR1 is SGDLS and CDR2 is YYNGEE in the germline V gene. CDR3 length: 13 residues. Trimming shortened V by 0 bases and J by 5 bases, and 8 bases separated the two germline ends. CDR3 in amino acids: CASSVGRETEAFF. The CDR3 DNA sequence: TGTGCCAGCAGCGTAGGGAGAGAAACTGAAGCTTTCTTT. Supplemented by reference TRBV9 and TRBJ1-1, the full variable domain reads DSGVTQTPKHLITATGQRVTLRCSPRSGDLSVYWYQQSLDQGLQFLIQYYNGEERAKGNILERFSAQQFPDLHSELNLSSLELGDSALYFCASSVGRETEAFFGQGTRLTVV.

V is TRBV7-2 and J is TRBJ1-2; D unclear. Germline V gene data show CDR1 as SGHTA and CDR2 as FQGNSA. V shed 1 base and J shed 8 bases, with 14 bases lying between them. The CDR3 sequence is 14 residues long. CDR3: CASSLGPGNGGYTF. The CDR3 nucleotides read TGTGCCAGCAGCTTAGGTCCCGGGAACGGAGGCTACACCTTC.

This clone was counted once. The chain links TRBV28 to TRBJ2-5; D remains ambiguous. V was cut by 3 bases and J by 2 bases, with 7 bases left in between. The CDR3 has 13 residues. Germline CDR1 is MDHEN and CDR2 is SYDVKM. CDR3 sequence: CASSFGSQETQYF. CDR3 nucleotide sequence: TGTGCCAGCAGTTTCGGGTCTCAAGAGACCCAGTACTTC.

V is TRBV7-3 and J is TRBJ2-5; D possibly corresponds to TRBD1 (6 bases). V was shortened by 5 bases and J by 5 bases, with 12 bases between the two germline ends. The CDR3 length is 13 residues. The germline V gene has CDR1 SGHTA and CDR2 FQGTGA. The CDR3 protein is CASSQTGIETQYF. In DNA form, the CDR3 reads TGTGCCAGCAGCCAAACAGGGATCGAGACCCAGTACTTC.

J is TRBJ1-2 and V is TRBV25-1, with D maybe TRBD1 (6 bases). The germline V gene has CDR1 MGHDK and CDR2 SYGVNS. Trimming pared 4 bases from V and 3 bases from J, leaving 21 bases between. This CDR3 is built from 17 residues. The CDR3 loop is CASSGSGGAGTDYGYTF. Here the CDR3 DNA reads TGTGCCAGCAGTGGTTCGGGGGGCGCGGGGACGGACTATGGCTACACCTTC.

The chain uses TRBV29-1 and TRBJ1-4, with TRBD1 identical over 11 bases. CDR1 and CDR2 (germline): SQVTM, ANQGSEA. V was pared by 6 bases and J by 6 bases, with 3 bases of the junction left unmatched. The CDR3 runs 13 residues. The CDR3 nucleotides are TGCAGCGTGGAGGGACAGGGGGATGAAAAACTGTTTTTT. Translated, it gives CSVEGQGDEKLFF.

This sequence joins TRBV7-6 and TRBJ2-1; tentative D call: TRBD1 (5 bases). CDR3 length equals 16 residues. In germline, CDR1 is SGHVS, CDR2 FNYEAQ. V lost 5 bases and J lost 6, with 20 bases in between. The CDR3 bases are TGTGCCAGCAGCGAGACCTTAAGGGGCCTGGGCAATGAGCAGTTCTTC. Translating it yields CASSETLRGLGNEQFF.